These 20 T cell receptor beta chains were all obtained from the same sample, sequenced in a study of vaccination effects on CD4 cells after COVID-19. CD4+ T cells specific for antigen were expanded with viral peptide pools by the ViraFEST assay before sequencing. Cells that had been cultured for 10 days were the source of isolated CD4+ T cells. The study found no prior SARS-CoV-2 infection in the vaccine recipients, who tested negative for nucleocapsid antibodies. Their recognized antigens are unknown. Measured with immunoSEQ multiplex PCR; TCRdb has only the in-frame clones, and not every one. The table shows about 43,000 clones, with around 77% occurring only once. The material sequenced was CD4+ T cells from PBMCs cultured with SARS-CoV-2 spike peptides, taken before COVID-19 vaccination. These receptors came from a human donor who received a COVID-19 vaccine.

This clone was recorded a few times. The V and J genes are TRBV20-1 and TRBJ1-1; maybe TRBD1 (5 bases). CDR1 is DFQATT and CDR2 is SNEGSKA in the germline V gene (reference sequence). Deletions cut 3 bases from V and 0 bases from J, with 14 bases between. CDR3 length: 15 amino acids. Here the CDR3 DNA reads TGCAGTGCTAGTAACAGGCGCGTCATGAACACTGAAGCTTTCTTT. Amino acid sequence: CSASNRRVMNTEAFF.

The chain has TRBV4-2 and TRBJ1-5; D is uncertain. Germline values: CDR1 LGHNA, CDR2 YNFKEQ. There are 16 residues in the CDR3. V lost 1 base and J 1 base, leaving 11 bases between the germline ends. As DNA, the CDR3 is TGTGCCAGCAGCCAAGCGATAGTAGAGAGCAATCAGCCCCAGCATTTT. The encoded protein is CASSQAIVESNQPQHF.

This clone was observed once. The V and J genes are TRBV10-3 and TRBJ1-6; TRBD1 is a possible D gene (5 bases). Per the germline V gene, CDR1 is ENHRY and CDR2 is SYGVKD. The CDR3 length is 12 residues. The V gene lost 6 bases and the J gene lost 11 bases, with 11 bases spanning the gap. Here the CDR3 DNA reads TGTGCCATCAGGGGACTCAACACACCCCTCCACTTT. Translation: CAIRGLNTPLHF.

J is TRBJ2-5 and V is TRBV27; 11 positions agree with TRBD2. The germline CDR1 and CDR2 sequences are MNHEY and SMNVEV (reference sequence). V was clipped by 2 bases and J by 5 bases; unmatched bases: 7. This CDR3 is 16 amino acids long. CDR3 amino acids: CASSLLSGGGRETQYF. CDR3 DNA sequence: TGTGCCAGCAGTTTACTTAGCGGGGGGGGTAGGGAGACCCAGTACTTC.

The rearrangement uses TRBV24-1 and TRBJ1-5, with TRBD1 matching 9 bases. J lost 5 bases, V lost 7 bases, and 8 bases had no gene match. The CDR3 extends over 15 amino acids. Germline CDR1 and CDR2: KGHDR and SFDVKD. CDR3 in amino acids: CATSDPRTGDQPQHF. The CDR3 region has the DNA TGTGCCACCAGCGACCCCCGGACAGGGGATCAGCCCCAGCATTTT.

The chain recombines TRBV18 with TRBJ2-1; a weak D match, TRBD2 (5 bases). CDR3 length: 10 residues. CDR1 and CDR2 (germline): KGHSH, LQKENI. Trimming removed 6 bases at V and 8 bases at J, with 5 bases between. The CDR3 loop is CASSEDEQFF. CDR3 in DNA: TGTGCCAGCTCGGAGGATGAGCAGTTCTTC. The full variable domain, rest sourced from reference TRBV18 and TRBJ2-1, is NAGVMQNPRHLVRRRGQEARLRCSPMKGHSHVYWYRQLPEEGLKFMVYLQKENIIDESGMPKERFSAEFPKEGPSILRIQQVVRGDSAAYFCASSEDEQFFGPGTRLTVL.

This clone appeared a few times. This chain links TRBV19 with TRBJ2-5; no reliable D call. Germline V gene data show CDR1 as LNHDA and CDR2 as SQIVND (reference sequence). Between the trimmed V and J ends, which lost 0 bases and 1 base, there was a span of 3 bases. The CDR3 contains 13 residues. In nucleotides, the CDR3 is TGTGCCAGTAGTATAGATCCCCAAGAGACCCAGTACTTC. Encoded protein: CASSIDPQETQYF.

CDR3 sequence reads: CASSLIGGTGDTEAFF. The CDR3 bases are TGTGCCAGCAGCTTAATTGGTGGGACAGGGGACACTGAAGCTTTCTTT. V is TRBV7-9 and J is TRBJ1-1, with 10 positions matching TRBD1. The germline CDR1 and CDR2 sequences are SEHNR and FQNEAQ (reference sequence). Trimming at V came to 2 bases and at J to 3 bases, leaving 6 bases not matched to a gene. The CDR3 loop spans 16 amino acids. The variable domain in full, with the rest retrieved from reference TRBV7-9 and TRBJ1-1, is DTGVSQNPRHKITKRGQNVTFRCDPISEHNRLYWYRQTLGQGPEFLTYFQNEAQLEKSRLLSDRFSAERPKGSFSTLEIQRTEQGDSAMYLCASSLIGGTGDTEAFFGQGTRLTVV.

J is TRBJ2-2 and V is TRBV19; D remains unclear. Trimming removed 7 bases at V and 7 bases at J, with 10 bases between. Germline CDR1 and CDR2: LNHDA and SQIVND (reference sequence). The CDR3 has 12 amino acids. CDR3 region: CASNSRSGELFF. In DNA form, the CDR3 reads TGTGCCAGTAATAGCCGGAGCGGGGAGCTGTTTTTT.

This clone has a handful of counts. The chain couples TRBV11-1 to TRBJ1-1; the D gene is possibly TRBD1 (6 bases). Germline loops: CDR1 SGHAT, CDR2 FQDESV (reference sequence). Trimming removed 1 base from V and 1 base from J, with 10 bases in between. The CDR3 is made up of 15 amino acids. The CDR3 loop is CASSLGGQKNTEAFF. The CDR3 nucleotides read TGTGCCAGCAGCTTAGGGGGACAAAAGAACACTGAAGCTTTCTTT.

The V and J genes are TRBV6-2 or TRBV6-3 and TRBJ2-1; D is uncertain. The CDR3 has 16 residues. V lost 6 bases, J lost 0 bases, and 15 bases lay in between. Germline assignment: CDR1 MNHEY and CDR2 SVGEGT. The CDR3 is CASSKMARFSYNEQFF. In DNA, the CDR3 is TGTGCCAGCAGCAAGATGGCTCGATTCTCCTACAATGAGCAGTTCTTC.

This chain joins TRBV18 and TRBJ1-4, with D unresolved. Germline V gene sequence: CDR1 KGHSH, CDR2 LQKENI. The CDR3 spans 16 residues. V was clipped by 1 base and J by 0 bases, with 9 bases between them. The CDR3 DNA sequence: TGTGCCAGCTCACCACGTCCGCCCGCAACTAATGAAAAACTGTTTTTT. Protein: CASSPRPPATNEKLFF.

CDR3 protein: CASSSTGGSYNEQFF. The CDR3 DNA is TGTGCCAGTAGTTCGACAGGGGGCTCCTACAATGAGCAGTTCTTC. J is TRBJ2-1 and V is TRBV19, with TRBD1 matching 9 bases. Germline-derived CDR1 and CDR2 are LNHDA and SQIVND (reference sequence). The CDR3 is made up of 15 amino acids. V was pared by 5 bases and J by 0 bases, with 2 bases of the junction left unmatched.

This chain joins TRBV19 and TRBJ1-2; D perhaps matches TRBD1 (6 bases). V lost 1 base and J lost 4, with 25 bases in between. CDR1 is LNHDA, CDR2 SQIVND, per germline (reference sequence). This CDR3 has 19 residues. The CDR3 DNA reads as TGTGCCAGTAGTATAGTCGGATTTACGTACGGACAGCCCATCTATGGCTACACCTTC. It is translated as CASSIVGFTYGQPIYGYTF.

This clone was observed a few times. CDR3 amino acids: CASRRGLNTEAFF. DNA for the CDR3: TGTGCCAGCAGACGCGGACTCAACACTGAAGCTTTCTTT. V is TRBV3-1 (or the pseudogene TRBV3-2) and J is TRBJ1-1; no definite D call. V shed 6 bases and J shed 2 bases, with 10 bases lying between them. CDR3 length: 13 residues. Per the germline V gene, CDR1 is LGHDT and CDR2 is YNNKEL (reference sequence).

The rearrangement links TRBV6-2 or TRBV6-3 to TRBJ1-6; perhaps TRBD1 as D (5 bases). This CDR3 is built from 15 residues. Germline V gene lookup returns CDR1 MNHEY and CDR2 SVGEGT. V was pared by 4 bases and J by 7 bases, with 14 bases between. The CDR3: CASSFGGDGNSPLHF. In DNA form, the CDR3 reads TGTGCCAGCAGTTTCGGCGGGGACGGGAATTCACCCCTCCACTTT.

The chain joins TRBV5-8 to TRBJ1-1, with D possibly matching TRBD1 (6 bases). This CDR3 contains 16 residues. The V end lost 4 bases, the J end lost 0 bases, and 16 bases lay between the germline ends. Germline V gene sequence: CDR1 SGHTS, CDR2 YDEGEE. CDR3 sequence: CASSPRTEHMNTEAFF. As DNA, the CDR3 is TGTGCCAGCAGCCCCCGGACAGAACACATGAACACTGAAGCTTTCTTT.

The CDR3 reads CASNSFRTGALQPQHF. The CDR3 region has the DNA TGTGCCAGTAATAGTTTTAGGACAGGGGCTTTACAGCCCCAGCATTTT. The genes are TRBV19 and TRBJ1-5; 9 nucleotides agree with TRBD1. The germline V gene has CDR1 LNHDA and CDR2 SQIVND (reference sequence). Germline trimming cut 7 bases from V and 7 bases from J; bases unmatched to any gene: 14. This CDR3 is built from 16 residues.

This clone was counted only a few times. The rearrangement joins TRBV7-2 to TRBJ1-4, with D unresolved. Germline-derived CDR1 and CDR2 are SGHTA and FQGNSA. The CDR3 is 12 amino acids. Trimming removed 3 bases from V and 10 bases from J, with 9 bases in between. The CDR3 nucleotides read TGTGCCAGCAGCTTTGTTACGGGAAAACTGTTTTTT. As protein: CASSFVTGKLFF. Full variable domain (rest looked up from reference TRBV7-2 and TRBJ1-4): GAGVSQSPSNKVTEKGKDVELRCDPISGHTALYWYRQSLGQGLEFLIYFQGNSAPDKSGLPSDRFSAERTGGSVSTLTIQRTQQEDSAVYLCASSFVTGKLFFGSGTQLSVL.

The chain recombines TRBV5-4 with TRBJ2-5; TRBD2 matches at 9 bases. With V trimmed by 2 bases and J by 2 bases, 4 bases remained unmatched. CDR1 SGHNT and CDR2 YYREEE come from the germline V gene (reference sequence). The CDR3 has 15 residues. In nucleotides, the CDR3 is TGTGCCAGCAGCTTACTGACTAGCGGACAAGAGACCCAGTACTTC. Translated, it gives CASSLLTSGQETQYF.